The T cell receptor (beta chain) under discussion was sequenced for a study of T-cell memory formation after mild COVID-19. Study information: The study found TCR clusters largely donor specific.

It was 5'RACE with constant-segment primers that produced the TCR alpha and TCR beta cDNA libraries, which carried sample barcodes and UMIs. TCRdb redid the calling of the 5' RACE reads with MiXCR, one entry per CDR3 protein. In the table there are around 370,000 distinct CDR3 sequences, 20% to 25% of which are singletons. In its sample, this clonotype was seen a few times. Its antigen is not identified. Study-wide results and caveats: The study detected some responding clones in pre-infection memory, suggesting cross-reactive memory joined. A second wave expanding day 15 to 37 was CD4+-biased; contracting clones were balanced.

CDR1 is LNHDA, CDR2 SQIVND, per germline (reference sequence). V was trimmed by 9 bases and J by 6 bases, leaving 12 bases between them. This CDR3 has 11 amino acids. Sequences were obtained from PBMCs or a T cell subset sorted from them (not recorded which). The chain has TRBV19 and TRBJ2-7, with D possibly being TRBD1 (6 bases). The origin of this receptor is an adult woman who had mild COVID-19 (a few samples of this study predate the infection). Cell type and time point are not known. CDR3 bases: TGTGCCAGCTCAACAGGGTTCGAGCAGTACTTC. Its protein is CASSTGFEQYF.